This entry describes one T cell receptor (beta chain). Its antigen is unknown. TCRdb's copy holds only in-frame clones and misses some; the assay was immunoSEQ multiplex PCR. The repertoire consists of about 10,000 clones, with over 75% occurring once and the leading ten covering around 3.4%. The data are from a study of follicular helper T cells after annual influenza vaccination. Looking at the study overall: Sampling occurred days 0, 7 and 28 after each influenza vaccination.

As to time point: 2015-2016 season, pre-vaccination. This CDR3 spans 15 amino acids. The germline V gene has CDR1 LNHDA and CDR2 SQIVND (reference sequence). With 7 bases clipped from V and 5 bases from J, the junction kept 12 bases outside the gene matches. Study-level results: Change in circulating plasmablasts correlated with ICOS+CD38+ cTfh clonality change.

The TCR originated in an adult who received the influenza vaccine. The V call is TRBV19, the J call TRBJ2-3, with 7 bases aligning to TRBD1. Sequencing used CXCR5+ CD38- circulating T follicular helper cells from blood, obtained on the day of influenza vaccination. Stated subset: circulating Tfh, non-naive CD4+CXCR5+PD-1+ (ICOS+CD38+ or ICOS-CD38-). For the CDR3, the DNA is TGTGCCAGTAACGAGGGGGCTGGTCAAAAAGATACGCAGTATTTT. Its translation: CASNEGAGQKDTQYF.